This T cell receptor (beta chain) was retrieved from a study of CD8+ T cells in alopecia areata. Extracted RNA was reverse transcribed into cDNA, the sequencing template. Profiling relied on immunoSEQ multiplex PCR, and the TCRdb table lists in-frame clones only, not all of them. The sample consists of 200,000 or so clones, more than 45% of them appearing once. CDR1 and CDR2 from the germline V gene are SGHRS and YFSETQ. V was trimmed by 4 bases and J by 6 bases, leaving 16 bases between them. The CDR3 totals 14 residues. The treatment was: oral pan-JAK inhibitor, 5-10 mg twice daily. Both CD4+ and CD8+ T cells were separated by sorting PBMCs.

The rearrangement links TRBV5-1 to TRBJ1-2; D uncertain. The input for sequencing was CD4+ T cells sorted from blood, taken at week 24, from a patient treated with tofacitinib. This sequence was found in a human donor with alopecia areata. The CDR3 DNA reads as TGCGCCAGCAGCGGGTCGGAGGGCGTAGATGGCTACACCTTC. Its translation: CASSGSEGVDGYTF.